Listed below are T cell receptor beta chains from one sample, sequenced in a study of CD8+CD57+ T cells in acquired aplastic anemia. Each CDR3 protein gets one entry after TCRdb re-called the reads with MiXCR. The sample lists about 190,000 distinct CDR3 sequences; around 59% were seen once. The sample was sorted CD4+, CD8+, or CD8+CD57+ T cells (not recorded which) from PBMCs. The receptors were sampled from a human donor in good health, serving as a control. Each CDR3 is given with its conserved first and last residue.

J gene: TRBJ1-2; V gene: TRBV29-1; CDR3 protein: CSVGRGGSSYTF
J gene: TRBJ1-1; V gene: TRBV14; CDR3 protein: CASSPQEDRNTEAFF
J gene: TRBJ2-7; V gene: TRBV7-3; CDR3 protein: CASRTWEGRGGRGSYEQYF
J gene: TRBJ1-3; V gene: TRBV29-1; CDR3 protein: CSVGAAGDTIYF
J gene: TRBJ2-5; V gene: TRBV7-8; CDR3 protein: CASSSSPSGTGSETQYF
J gene: TRBJ1-1; V gene: TRBV2; CDR3 protein: CAGSSQGRNTEAFF
J gene: TRBJ2-7; V gene: TRBV19; CDR3 protein: CASSKAENLIYEQYF
J gene: TRBJ1-2; V gene: TRBV11-2; CDR3 protein: CASSLAGNYGYTF
J gene: TRBJ2-2; V gene: TRBV12-3/TRBV12-4; CDR3 protein: CASSPGVTGELFF
J gene: TRBJ2-3; V gene: TRBV7-3; CDR3 protein: CASSLSPSGVTDTQYF
J gene: TRBJ2-7; V gene: TRBV2; CDR3 protein: CASSVERGAAGYEQYF
J gene: TRBJ1-5; V gene: TRBV20-1; CDR3 protein: CSFTRGTGGRPQHF
J gene: TRBJ2-1; V gene: TRBV5-6; CDR3 protein: CASSSWGSYNEQFF
J gene: TRBJ2-2; V gene: TRBV11-2; CDR3 protein: CASSPRLGTLNTGELFF
J gene: TRBJ2-7; V gene: TRBV6-1; CDR3 protein: CASNAGPTPGTGVSYEQYF
J gene: TRBJ1-1; V gene: TRBV4-2; CDR3 protein: CASSDTGKGRGRQMNTEAFF
J gene: TRBJ2-2; V gene: TRBV7-9; CDR3 protein: CASSSRLAGDTGELFF
J gene: TRBJ1-4; V gene: TRBV10-3; CDR3 protein: CAISGGEKLFF
J gene: TRBJ2-3; V gene: TRBV9; CDR3 protein: CASSLGQLGTQYF
J gene: TRBJ1-2; V gene: TRBV14; CDR3 protein: CASSQDQGGVGYTF
J gene: TRBJ2-3; V gene: TRBV29-1; CDR3 protein: CSVVLWDGTDTQYF
J gene: TRBJ2-5; V gene: TRBV3-1; CDR3 protein: CASCTDRGETQYF
J gene: TRBJ2-3; V gene: TRBV6-1; CDR3 protein: CASSEPRLYDTQYF
J gene: TRBJ2-7; V gene: TRBV10-2; CDR3 protein: CASNAGTGGISDSYEQYF
J gene: TRBJ2-3; V gene: TRBV4-3; CDR3 protein: CASSQDPGSKGDTQYF
J gene: TRBJ2-3; V gene: TRBV12-3/TRBV12-4; CDR3 protein: CASSPLTGPTDTQYF
J gene: TRBJ1-6; V gene: TRBV3-1; CDR3 protein: CASSQGTGDSPLHF
J gene: TRBJ2-7; V gene: TRBV20-1; CDR3 protein: CSARTTSSYEQYF
J gene: TRBJ2-2; V gene: TRBV12-3/TRBV12-4; CDR3 protein: CASSYDSWLAGGANTGELFF
J gene: TRBJ1-6; V gene: TRBV9; CDR3 protein: CASSPPGGGNSPLHF
J gene: TRBJ1-6; V gene: TRBV25-1; CDR3 protein: CASSEYPDSPLHF
J gene: TRBJ2-1; V gene: TRBV2; CDR3 protein: CASRTRLAGPNEQFF
J gene: TRBJ2-7; V gene: TRBV15; CDR3 protein: CATSTFGTGNDEQYF
J gene: TRBJ1-2; V gene: TRBV20-1; CDR3 protein: CSASPLGTGSTF
J gene: TRBJ2-7; V gene: TRBV29-1; CDR3 protein: CSVEMDRGYERYF
J gene: TRBJ2-7; V gene: TRBV5-5; CDR3 protein: CASSRQVSYEQYF
J gene: TRBJ1-1; V gene: TRBV29-1; CDR3 protein: CSVAGHPGGNTEAFF
J gene: TRBJ1-5; V gene: TRBV5-6; CDR3 protein: CASSSADGEQPQHF
J gene: TRBJ2-3; V gene: TRBV9; CDR3 protein: CASSPLDGQTDTQYF
J gene: TRBJ2-7; V gene: TRBV9; CDR3 protein: CASSVEVGSYEQYF
J gene: TRBJ2-1; V gene: TRBV19; CDR3 protein: CASSFSDSYNEQFF
J gene: TRBJ2-1; V gene: TRBV11-2; CDR3 protein: CASSSQGSGGRNEQFF
J gene: TRBJ1-1; V gene: TRBV7-9; CDR3 protein: CASSLAGRETGEAFF
J gene: TRBJ1-1; V gene: TRBV29-1; CDR3 protein: CSVVGTANTEAFF
J gene: TRBJ1-6; V gene: TRBV19; CDR3 protein: CATNQGRGPLHF
J gene: TRBJ1-2; V gene: TRBV20-1; CDR3 protein: CSARTGGSGYTF
J gene: TRBJ2-2; V gene: TRBV7-3; CDR3 protein: CASSLIAGTENTGELFF
J gene: TRBJ1-1; V gene: TRBV7-2; CDR3 protein: CASSPDTEAFF
J gene: TRBJ2-7; V gene: TRBV2; CDR3 protein: CASGIAYEQYF
J gene: TRBJ1-1; V gene: TRBV19; CDR3 protein: CASRDRGKSTEAFF
J gene: .; V gene: TRBV10-1; CDR3 protein: CASSELVARGSYEQYF
J gene: TRBJ2-5; V gene: TRBV11-2; CDR3 protein: CASSPKRLAGYKEETQYF
J gene: TRBJ2-7; V gene: TRBV18; CDR3 protein: CASSPSAGGQEEQYF
J gene: TRBJ1-2; V gene: TRBV6-6; CDR3 protein: CASSYKTGSSYGYTF
J gene: TRBJ2-7; V gene: TRBV20-1; CDR3 protein: CSARDTSGLYEQYF
J gene: TRBJ2-7; V gene: TRBV7-7; CDR3 protein: CASSSGLSYEQYF
J gene: TRBJ1-5; V gene: TRBV7-8; CDR3 protein: CASSQGAGYSNQPQHF
J gene: TRBJ1-5; V gene: TRBV2; CDR3 protein: CASRRGFQGALGQPQHF
J gene: TRBJ1-1; V gene: TRBV3-1; CDR3 protein: CASSQQGTAREAFF
J gene: TRBJ2-4; V gene: TRBV7-6; CDR3 protein: CATSPAGGTDIQYF